Presented here are 27 T cell receptor beta chains from one specimen sequenced in a study of blood T cells in healthy people across ages. The authors ran a second PCR of about 7 to 11 cycles using a sample-barcoded 5' primer and a J-beta primer mix. One entry per CDR3 protein results from TCRdb running MiXCR on the 5' RACE reads. In the table there are 1.5 million to 2 million distinct CDR3 sequences, 25% to 30% of which are singletons. Sequenced material: blood. These receptor sequences come from a young woman in good health.

The J gene is TRBJ2-1, the V gene TRBV9, with 9 bases matching TRBD2. The germline V gene has CDR1 SGDLS and CDR2 YYNGEE. The ends lost 4 bases at V and 0 bases at J; junction bases unmatched: 5. The CDR3 has 16 residues. As DNA, the CDR3 is TGTGCCAGCAGCAAAGGCGGGGGGGGCTCCTACAATGAGCAGTTCTTC. Its translation is CASSKGGGGSYNEQFF.

This clonotype turned up a few times. This chain connects TRBV20-1 to TRBJ2-2; D uncertain. The CDR3 covers 17 residues. Germline CDR1 is DFQATT and CDR2 is SNEGSKA (reference sequence). Trimming cost V 6 bases and J 1 base, with 21 bases left between them. The CDR3 DNA is TGCAGTGCGGCACGTAGTGGGGTCGGAAGGAACACCGGGGAGCTGTTTTTT. Translated: CSAARSGVGRNTGELFF.

The chain recombines TRBV11-2 with TRBJ2-7; D not certain. Germline V gene lookup returns CDR1 SGHAT and CDR2 FQNNGV. This CDR3 spans 14 amino acids. Trimming cost V 5 bases and J 3 bases, with 14 bases left between them. CDR3 amino acids: CASSLGPRIYEQYF. The DNA for the CDR3 is TGTGCCAGCAGCCTAGGTCCCCGGATCTACGAGCAGTACTTC.

The CDR3 nucleotides read TGTGCCAGCAGCTTAGCCCGTCATCACCCCGCAGATACGCAGTATTTT. It is translated as CASSLARHHPADTQYF. J is TRBJ2-3 and V is TRBV7-2; D gene uncertain. The CDR3 has 16 residues. Looked up from germline, CDR1 is SGHTA and CDR2 is FQGNSA. The V and J ends lost 0 bases and 4 bases respectively, with 14 bases between them.

This clonotype was observed at least ten times. The chain combines TRBV7-2 with TRBJ2-4; 7 nucleotides align to TRBD2. Germline loops: CDR1 SGHTA, CDR2 FQGNSA. Unmatched junction bases numbered 7, after V lost 1 base and J lost 1 base. This CDR3 contains 17 residues. CDR3 DNA: TGTGCCAGCAGCTTAGTGTCAAGCGGGGATGCCAAAAACATTCAGTACTTC. This sequence encodes CASSLVSSGDAKNIQYF.

The J gene is TRBJ2-1, the V gene TRBV19, with 8 positions matching TRBD1. The CDR3 extends over 15 amino acids. CDR1 and CDR2 (germline): LNHDA, SQIVND (reference sequence). V lost 6 bases, J lost 7 bases, and 11 bases stayed unmatched. CDR3 in DNA: TGTGCCAGTAGCGATCGGACAGGGTATAGGAATGAGCAGTTCTTC. This sequence encodes CASSDRTGYRNEQFF.

This clonotype has a handful of counts. This sequence joins TRBV12-3 or TRBV12-4 and TRBJ2-3; possibly TRBD1 for D (6 bases). The CDR3 is 15 residues long. V was pared by 7 bases and J by 3 bases, with 17 bases between. The CDR3 region has the DNA TGTGCCAGCACCAAAAGGGGGTGGGGGACAGATACGCAGTATTTT. Its protein product is CASTKRGWGTDTQYF.

The rearrangement joins TRBV7-2 to TRBJ2-5; TRBD1 aligns across 10 bases. J gave up 1 base and V 5 bases, and 7 bases lay outside the gene matches. There are 16 residues in the CDR3. Germline CDR1 reads SGHTA; CDR2 reads FQGNSA. CDR3 in DNA: TGTGCCAGCAGCCGTGGGACAGGGGCCTCCCAAGAGACCCAGTACTTC. Protein: CASSRGTGASQETQYF.

V and J are TRBV4-3 and TRBJ2-3, with a possible D match to TRBD1 (6 bases). Trimming shortened V by 0 bases and J by 0 bases, and 13 bases separated the two germline ends. The CDR3 extends over 17 amino acids. From germline, CDR1 is LGHNA and CDR2 YSLEER. The DNA for the CDR3 is TGCGCCAGCAGCCAAGATGGGGACACCTCTAGCACAGATACGCAGTATTTT. This codes for CASSQDGDTSSTDTQYF.

The chain employs TRBV6-1 and TRBJ2-1; no definite D call. Trimming shortened V by 5 bases and J by 8 bases, and 10 bases separated the two germline ends. Germline-derived CDR1 and CDR2 are MNHNS and SASEGT. CDR3 length: 12 residues. CDR3 amino acids: CASSTDRHEQFF. The CDR3 DNA sequence: TGTGCCAGCAGTACTGACCGACATGAGCAGTTCTTC.

This chain joins TRBV6-2 or TRBV6-3 and TRBJ2-3; TRBD1 matches 7 bases. J lost 6 bases, V lost 5 bases, and 5 bases had no gene match. CDR1 is MNHEY and CDR2 is SVGEGT in the germline V gene. CDR3 length: 13 residues. CDR3 in amino acids: CASSTRGMDTQYF. The CDR3 DNA follows: TGTGCCAGCAGTACCAGGGGGATGGATACGCAGTATTTT.

In its sample, this clonotype was seen a few times. The chain joins TRBV7-2 to TRBJ2-3; tentative D call: TRBD2 (7 bases). There are 16 residues in the CDR3. The V gene lost 2 bases and the J gene lost 1 base, with 13 bases spanning the gap. Germline V lookup: CDR1 SGHTA, CDR2 FQGNSA. The CDR3 coding sequence is TGTGCCAGCAGCTTAATTTGGGGGGGCGGCACAGATACGCAGTATTTT. This gives the protein CASSLIWGGGTDTQYF.

The rearrangement joins TRBV29-1 to TRBJ1-4; D unclear. The CDR3 spans 15 residues. Germline lookup yields CDR1 SQVTM and CDR2 ANQGSEA. Between the trimmed V and J ends, which lost 4 bases and 0 bases, there was a span of 12 bases. For the CDR3, the DNA is TGCAGCGTTGTGGCGAGCCTAACAACTAATGAAAAACTGTTTTTT. Translated: CSVVASLTTNEKLFF.

This clonotype was detected only a few times. The chain links TRBV18 to TRBJ1-2; 7 nucleotides align to TRBD1. The junction had 12 bases not matched to a gene; V was cut back by 3 bases and J by 5 bases. CDR3 length: 16 amino acids. CDR1 and CDR2 from the germline V gene are KGHSH and LQKENI. CDR3 coding DNA: TGTGCCAGCTCACCGCTAGACAGGGCAACGTTATATGGCTACACCTTC. The encoded protein is CASSPLDRATLYGYTF.

J is TRBJ2-1 and V is TRBV12-3 or TRBV12-4; D not resolved. The CDR3 is 14 residues long. The ends were cut back, 3 bases at V and 7 bases at J, with 13 bases in the middle. The CDR3 nucleotides are TGTGCCAGCAGTTTCAGTTTTCCTGGGAATGAGCAGTTCTTC. It translates to CASSFSFPGNEQFF.

This CDR3 is CASSRASGDEQYF. The CDR3 DNA reads as TGCGCCAGCAGCCGCGCGTCAGGCGACGAGCAGTACTTC. This chain connects TRBV5-1 to TRBJ2-7; the D is unclear. Trimming pared 4 bases from V and 5 bases from J, leaving 13 bases between. Germline CDR1 SGHRS, CDR2 YFSETQ. There are 13 residues in the CDR3.

The chain has TRBV12-5 and TRBJ2-1; 9 positions agree with TRBD2. Germline lookup yields CDR1 LGHNT and CDR2 FRNRAP. The junction had 8 bases not matched to a gene; V was cut back by 2 bases and J by 9 bases. The CDR3 length is 15 residues. The CDR3 nucleotides read TGTGCTAGTGGTTTGCCGGCGGGGGGGTTTTCTGAGCAGTTCTTC. The encoded protein is CASGLPAGGFSEQFF.

The CDR3 reads CASSYGPGTGANVLTF. The CDR3 DNA follows: TGTGCCAGCAGTTACGGTCCGGGGACTGGGGCCAACGTCCTGACTTTC. The chain combines TRBV6-6 with TRBJ2-6, with D perhaps matching TRBD2 (5 bases). The CDR3 has 16 residues. The V and J ends lost 2 bases and 2 bases respectively, with 10 bases between them. Germline V gives CDR1 MNHNY, CDR2 SVGAGI (reference sequence).

On this clonotype: The CDR3 carries no conserved terminal phenylalanine or tryptophan, so it likely arises from a read error. The rearrangement joins TRBV4-1 to TRBJ2-7, with D tentatively TRBD1 or TRBD2 (6 bases each). CDR1 is MGHRA and CDR2 is YSYEKL in the germline V gene. V was clipped by 1 base and J by 3 bases, with 10 bases between them. The CDR3 extends over 14 amino acids. CDR3 DNA sequence: TGCGCCAGCAGCCAAGCAGGAGGGGGCTACGAGCAGTACTTA. The encoded protein is CASSQAGGGYEQYL.

This clonotype was seen ten or more times. This rearrangement joins TRBV4-1 to TRBJ2-7; no clear D. V dropped 0 bases and J dropped 6 bases, with 18 bases sitting between them. This CDR3 comprises 16 residues. Germline CDR1 reads MGHRA; CDR2 reads YSYEKL. The CDR3 DNA follows: TGCGCCAGCAGCCAAGATTTCGGAAATCCTTTTCCCGAGCAGTACTTC. This translates into CASSQDFGNPFPEQYF.

This clonotype has ten or more counts. CDR3 sequence: CASSQSSVGSTQYF. The CDR3 bases are TGTGCCAGCAGTCAATCCAGTGTGGGTTCCACGCAGTATTTT. This sequence joins TRBV12-3 or TRBV12-4 and TRBJ2-3; D gene ambiguous. Trimming stripped 5 bases from V and 9 bases from J, with 18 bases between. The CDR3 extends over 14 amino acids.

This clonotype has a handful of counts. CDR3 nucleotides: TGCAGTGCTAGTGCGACTAGCGCGGGAGAGACCCAGTACTTC. Its translation is CSASATSAGETQYF. The chain joins TRBV20-1 to TRBJ2-5, with TRBD2 matching 8 bases. V lost 3 bases, J lost 4 bases, and 7 bases stayed unmatched. This CDR3 has 14 residues. Germline assignment: CDR1 DFQATT and CDR2 SNEGSKA (reference sequence).

The rearrangement joins TRBV20-1 to TRBJ1-6; 7 nucleotides agree with TRBD1. Germline V gene lookup returns CDR1 DFQATT and CDR2 SNEGSKA (reference sequence). CDR3 length equals 15 residues. J gave up 5 bases and V 2 bases, and 6 bases lay outside the gene matches. CDR3 loop: CSARRSGGDNSPLHF. DNA for the CDR3: TGCAGTGCTAGAAGGTCAGGGGGGGATAATTCACCCCTCCACTTT.

The chain carries TRBV6-4 and TRBJ2-5; 9 bases match TRBD1. The J call is doubtful: the DNA matches TRBJ2-4 better. Germline CDR1 is MRHNA and CDR2 is SNTAGT. The CDR3 runs 14 residues. For the CDR3, the DNA is TGTGCCAGCAGTTACAAGGGACAGGGAAACATTCAGTACTTC. Its protein is CASSYKGQGNIQYF.

This clonotype came up many times. The rearrangement links TRBV12-3 or TRBV12-4 to TRBJ2-3, with D perhaps being TRBD1 or TRBD2 (5 bases each). The length of the CDR3 is 14 residues. Trimming removed 3 bases at V and 2 bases at J, with 9 bases between. CDR3 region: CASSLQGDTDTQYF. In DNA form, the CDR3 reads TGTGCCAGCAGTTTGCAGGGAGACACAGATACGCAGTATTTT.

This clonotype appeared a few times. The chain joins TRBV28 to TRBJ1-2; D is perhaps TRBD1 (5 bases). The germline gives CDR1 MDHEN, CDR2 SYDVKM. Trimming pared 6 bases from V and 7 bases from J, leaving 12 bases between. CDR3 length equals 12 residues. CDR3 in DNA: TGTGCCAGCAGGAGTTCAAGGGGTGGCTACACCTTC. The encoded protein is CASRSSRGGYTF.

This clonotype has a handful of counts. The chain joins TRBV6-5 to TRBJ2-4, with D unclear. The J call may be mistaken, given a closer DNA end match to TRBJ2-5. Germline V gene data show CDR1 as MNHEY and CDR2 as SVGAGI. This CDR3 is 13 amino acids long. CDR3: CASSYSSRETQYF. CDR3 DNA: TGTGCCAGCAGTTACTCGAGTAGGGAGACCCAGTACTTC.